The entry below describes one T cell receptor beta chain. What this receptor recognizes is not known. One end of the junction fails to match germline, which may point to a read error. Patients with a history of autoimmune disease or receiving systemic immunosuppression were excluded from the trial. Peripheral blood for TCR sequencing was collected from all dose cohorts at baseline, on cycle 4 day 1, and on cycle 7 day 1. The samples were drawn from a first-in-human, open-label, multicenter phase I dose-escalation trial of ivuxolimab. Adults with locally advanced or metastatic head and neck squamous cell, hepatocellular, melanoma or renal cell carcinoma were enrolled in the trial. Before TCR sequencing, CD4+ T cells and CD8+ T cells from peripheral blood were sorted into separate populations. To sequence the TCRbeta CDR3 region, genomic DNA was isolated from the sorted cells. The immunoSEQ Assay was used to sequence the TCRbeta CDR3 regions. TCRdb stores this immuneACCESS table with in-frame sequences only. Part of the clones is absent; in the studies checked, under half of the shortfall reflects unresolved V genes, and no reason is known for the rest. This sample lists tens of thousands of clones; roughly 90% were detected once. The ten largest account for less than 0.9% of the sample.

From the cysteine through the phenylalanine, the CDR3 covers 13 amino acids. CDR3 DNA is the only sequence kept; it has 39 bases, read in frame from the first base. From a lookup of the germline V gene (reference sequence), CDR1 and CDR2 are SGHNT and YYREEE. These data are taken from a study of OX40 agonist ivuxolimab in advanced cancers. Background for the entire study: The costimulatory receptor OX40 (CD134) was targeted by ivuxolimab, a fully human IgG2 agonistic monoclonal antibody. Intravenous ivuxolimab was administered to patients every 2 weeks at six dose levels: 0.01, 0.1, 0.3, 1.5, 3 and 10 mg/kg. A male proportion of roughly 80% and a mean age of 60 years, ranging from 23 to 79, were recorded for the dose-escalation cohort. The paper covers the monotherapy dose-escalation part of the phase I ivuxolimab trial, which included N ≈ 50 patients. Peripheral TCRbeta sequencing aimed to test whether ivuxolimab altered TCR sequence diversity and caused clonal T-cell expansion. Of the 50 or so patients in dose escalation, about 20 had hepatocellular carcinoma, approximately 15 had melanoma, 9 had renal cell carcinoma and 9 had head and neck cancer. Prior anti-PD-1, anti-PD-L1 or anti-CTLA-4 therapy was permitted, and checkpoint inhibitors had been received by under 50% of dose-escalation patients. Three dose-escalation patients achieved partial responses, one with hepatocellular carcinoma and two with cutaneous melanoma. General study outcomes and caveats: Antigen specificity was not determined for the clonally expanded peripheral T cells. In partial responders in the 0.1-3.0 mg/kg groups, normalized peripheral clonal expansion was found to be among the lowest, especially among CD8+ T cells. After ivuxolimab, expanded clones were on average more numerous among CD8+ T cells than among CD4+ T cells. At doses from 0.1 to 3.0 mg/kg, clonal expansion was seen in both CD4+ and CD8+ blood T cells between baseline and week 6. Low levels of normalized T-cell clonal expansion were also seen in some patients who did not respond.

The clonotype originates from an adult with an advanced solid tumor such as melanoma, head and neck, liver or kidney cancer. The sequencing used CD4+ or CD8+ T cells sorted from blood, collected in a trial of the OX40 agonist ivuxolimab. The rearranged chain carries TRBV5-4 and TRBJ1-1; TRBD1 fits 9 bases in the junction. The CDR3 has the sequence CASSLDRGTEAFF. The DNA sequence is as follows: TGTGCCAGCAGTTTGGACAGGGGAACTGAAGCTTTCTTT.